This is a list of T cell receptor beta chains from one sample in a study of tumor and adjacent non-tumor tissue in lung cancer. TCRdb re-called the multiplex PCR reads through MiXCR, storing one row per CDR3 protein. The sample shows more than 85,000 distinct CDR3 sequences, over 70% of them seen only once. The sequencing sample was made of lung tumor tissue. The receptors were sampled from a man between 70 and 80 years old with non-small cell lung cancer. CDR3s include the opening cysteine and the closing phenylalanine or tryptophan. D genes are given only for firm matches. Some rows mark clone size as missing; the rest say once, few, many or name a class of expanded clone.

j_call clone_size v_call cdr3_length d_call cdr3_nt cdr3_aa
TRBJ2-1 NA TRBV11-2 11 NA TGTGCCAGCAGCTTAAGAGGCCGACCGCACTTC CASSLRGRPHF
TRBJ2-7 NA TRBV27 15 NA TGTGCAAGCAGAGTATATGAGGGAGCAGCATACGAGCAGTACTTC CASRVYEGAAYEQYF
TRBJ2-6 NA TRBV6-2/TRBV6-3 16 TRBD2 TGTGCCACCGGCCTAGCGGGACCAACTGGGGGCAACGTCCTGATTTTC CATGLAGPTGGNVLIF
TRBJ1-2 NA TRBV6-1 13 NA TGTGCCAGCAGTGAAGCAAGGTGGTTTGGCTACACCTTC CASSEARWFGYTF
TRBJ1-5 NA TRBV2 15 NA TGTGCCAGCCGTTCCGGGGAATTGGGCAATCAGCCCCAGCATTTT CASRSGELGNQPQHF
TRBJ2-7 few TRBV5-4 15 NA TGTGCTAGCAGCTTGGGACCGGGACCGATCTACGAGCAGTACTTC CASSLGPGPIYEQYF
TRBJ1-2 many TRBV29-1 13 NA TGCAGCGTTGAAAAGCAGGGCTTCTATGGCTACACCTTC CSVEKQGFYGYTF
TRBJ1-1 NA TRBV20-1 17 TRBD1 TGCAGTGCTAGAGACAAGACAGGGTTCCGACCGAACACTGAAGCTTTCTTT CSARDKTGFRPNTEAFF
TRBJ1-1 NA TRBV4-1 11 NA TGCGCCAGCGGTCAAGGTGGGGAAGCCTTCTTT CASGQGGEAFF
TRBJ1-6 NA TRBV5-4 14 NA TGTGCCAGCAGAACCCGGGATAGAACTTTACCCCTCCACTTT CASRTRDRTLPLHF
TRBJ2-7 once TRBV10-1 14 NA TGCGCCAGCAGTTCCCCGGGACGGGCCTGGGAGCAGTACTTC CASSSPGRAWEQYF
TRBJ1-1 NA TRBV7-8 14 TRBD1 TGTGCCAGCACCCAGGGGGTTCGTAACACTGAACCTTTCTTT CASTQGVRNTEPFF
TRBJ2-5 NA TRBV6-1 17 TRBD2 TGTACCAGCGCTGAAAGGGTCACAGGCGGGGGTGGAGAGACCCAGTACTTC CTSAERVTGGGGETQYF
TRBJ2-7 NA TRBV5-6 13 TRBD1 TGTGCCAGCAGTTTGGACAGGGCTTACGAGCAGTACTTC CASSLDRAYEQYF
TRBJ2-7 once TRBV5-4 15 TRBD2 TGTGCCAGCAGCGGCGCGGGGGAGCCGTCCGACGAGCAGTACTTC CASSGAGEPSDEQYF
TRBJ2-5 NA TRBV11-3 14 NA TGTGCCAGCGCTTCCGGTTGGGGGCGGGAGATCCAGTATTTC CASASGWGREIQYF
TRBJ2-2 NA TRBV6-6 13 NA TGTGCCTTGAGAGGCCCAATCACCGGGGAGTTGTTTTTT CALRGPITGELFF
TRBJ1-3 NA TRBV5-4 15 NA TGTGCCAGCCATACTCAGGGCCTCTCTGGATACACCATATATTTT CASHTQGLSGYTIYF
TRBJ2-5 NA TRBV12-3/TRBV12-4 15 TRBD2 TGTGCCAGCAGCCGGCTAGCGGGAATGGTGGAGAGCCAGTACTTC CASSRLAGMVESQYF
TRBJ2-3 NA TRBV12-3/TRBV12-4 15 TRBD2 TGTGCCAGCTCCGTTCTAGCGGGGGATCCAGATACGCAGTACTTT CASSVLAGDPDTQYF
TRBJ2-3 NA TRBV14 16 TRBD2 TGTGTCAGCAGCCCGACAGCGGGAGCTTTCCCAGACACGCAGTATTTT CVSSPTAGAFPDTQYF
TRBJ1-1 NA TRBV4-2 15 TRBD1 TGTGCCAGCAGCCCCGTGACAGGGGCGGGCACTGAAGTTATCTTT CASSPVTGAGTEVIF
TRBJ1-6 NA TRBV12-3/TRBV12-4 14 NA TGTGCCAGTAGTCGGACAGTCTATTATTCACTCCTCCACTTT CASSRTVYYSLLHF
TRBJ1-4 many TRBV5-1 13 NA TGCGCCAGCAGGGATGCAACTAATGAAAAACTGTTTTTT CASRDATNEKLFF
TRBJ2-7 NA TRBV4-1 16 TRBD2 TGCGCCAGCAGCCGGACACTAGCGGGTGAGGAAGACGACCAGTACTTC CASSRTLAGEEDDQYF
TRBJ1-1 NA TRBV4-1 14 NA TGCGCCAGCAGCCAAGACAGTATGAACTCTGAAGCTTTCTTC CASSQDSMNSEAFF
TRBJ1-5 NA TRBV6-1 16 NA TGTGCCAGTAGTGAAGGTAGAGGGACCGTAAATCAGCATCAGCATTTT CASSEGRGTVNQHQHF
TRBJ1-5 many TRBV20-1 14 NA TGCAGTGCTAGCAAGGGGGGGGGCAATCAGCCCCAGCATTTT CSASKGGGNQPQHF
TRBJ1-1 many TRBV5-1 14 NA TGCGCCAGCAGCTTGGTAGGCAAGAACACTGAAGCTTTCTTT CASSLVGKNTEAFF
TRBJ2-5 NA TRBV4-1 14 NA TGCGCCAGCAACCAACAGTGGGAGCAAGAGACCGGGTACTTC CASNQQWEQETGYF
TRBJ2-1 NA TRBV6-6 14 NA TGCGCCAGCAACCCCGGACAGATGTACTACGAGCAGTTCTTC CASNPGQMYYEQFF
TRBJ2-2 few TRBV29-1 14 TRBD2 TGCAGCGCTGATCTAGCGGGGGGCACTGGGGAGCTGTTTTTT CSADLAGGTGELFF
TRBJ2-1 once TRBV6-5 14 TRBD2 TGTCCCAGCAGTGGGGGACTAGCGGGCAGCGAGCAGTTCTTC CPSSGGLAGSEQFF
TRBJ2-1 few TRBV11-3 15 TRBD2 TGTGCCAGCAGCTTAGTAGGGGAGGGCCCGAATGAGCAGCTATTC CASSLVGEGPNEQLF
TRBJ2-7 NA TRBV6-1 14 NA TGTGCCAGCAGTGACCCGAGGCTTACATACGAGCAGTACTTC CASSDPRLTYEQYF
TRBJ2-7 many TRBV30 14 NA TGTGCCTGGAGTGCCTCCGGGAGCCGGAACGAGCAGTACTTC CAWSASGSRNEQYF
TRBJ2-3 once TRBV4-2 16 NA TGTGCCAGCAGCCAACCGACACCCTTTGACTCAGATACGCAGTATTTT CASSQPTPFDSDTQYF
TRBJ2-5 NA TRBV4-1 14 NA TGCTCCAGCAGCCAACAGTGCGGCCAAGAGACCGAGTACTTC CSSSQQCGQETEYF
TRBJ2-7 NA TRBV12-3/TRBV12-4 13 NA TGTGCCAGCATTTTTCCCCTTCGTCGCGAGCAGTACTTC CASIFPLRREQYF
TRBJ2-3 NA TRBV12-3/TRBV12-4 13 NA TGTGCCAGCAGTTTAGGTCAGATAGATATGCAGTATTTT CASSLGQIDMQYF
TRBJ2-4 NA TRBV5-6 19 NA TGTGCCAGCAGCTTGAATCGGGGGGCGGAAAATTTAGCCAAGAACGTTCAGTACTTC CASSLNRGAENLAKNVQYF
TRBJ2-5 few TRBV7-8 17 TRBD2 TGTGCCAGCAGCTTAGCGCCGAGCGGAACTGGGGGGGAGACCCAGTACTTT CASSLAPSGTGGETQYF
TRBJ2-2 NA TRBV11-2 15 NA TGTGCCAGCAACCCCCTGGCGGAGGGGACCGGGGAGCTGTTTTTT CASNPLAEGTGELFF
TRBJ2-1 NA TRBV11-1 12 TRBD1 TGTGCCACCTTGGACAGGCGCAATGAGCAGTTCTTC CATLDRRNEQFF
TRBJ2-5 once TRBV5-1 15 TRBD1 TGCACCAGCAGATTGGGGGGACAGGGGCAAGAGACCCAGTACTTC CTSRLGGQGQETQYF
TRBJ2-3 NA TRBV11-2 16 NA TGTGCCAGCAGCACCCGCGTGGGGGGTTTCACAGATACGCAGTATTTT CASSTRVGGFTDTQYF
TRBJ2-4 NA TRBV5-6 17 TRBD1 TGTGCCAGCAGCGCTACCCGGACAGGGGTCGTTGGAAACATTTACTACTTC CASSATRTGVVGNIYYF
TRBJ2-7 NA TRBV6-5 15 TRBD2 TGTGCCAGGAGCCATACTAGCGGGAGCTCCTATGAGCAGTACTTC CARSHTSGSSYEQYF
TRBJ2-1 NA TRBV6-6 15 TRBD1 TGTGCCAGCATTGTGACAGGGGACCTCTACAATGAACAGTTCTTC CASIVTGDLYNEQFF
TRBJ1-5 NA TRBV12-3/TRBV12-4 14 TRBD1 TGTGCCAGCAGTTTGGGACAGCCCAATCACCCTCAGCATTTT CASSLGQPNHPQHF
TRBJ2-3 NA TRBV18 15 NA TGTGCCAGCTCACCACAGGGTCAAGGACCAGATATGCAGTATTTT CASSPQGQGPDMQYF
TRBJ1-2 NA TRBV4-1 14 NA TGCGCCAGCAGCCAAGTGAGGGAAATATATGGCTACACCTTC CASSQVREIYGYTF
TRBJ1-2 NA TRBV6-5 14 NA TGTGCCAGCAGTTATGACCAGGGTGAGAGTGTCTACACCTTC CASSYDQGESVYTF
TRBJ1-4 NA TRBV11-2 14 TRBD1 TGTGCCAGCAGCTTTGACAGGGGAAAGGATAAACTGTTTTTT CASSFDRGKDKLFF
TRBJ2-6 NA TRBV29-1 12 NA TGCAGCGCCCACTCTGGGGCCAATGTCCCGACTTTC CSAHSGANVPTF
TRBJ2-7 NA TRBV4-1 16 NA TGCGCCAGCATCCGGACACTAGCCGGAGAGGGGCACGAGCAGTACTTC CASIRTLAGEGHEQYF
TRBJ2-5 NA TRBV4-1 16 TRBD2 TGCGCCAGCAGCCGCCTGGGACTAGCGAAACAAGAGACCCAGTACTTC CASSRLGLAKQETQYF
TRBJ2-4 NA TRBV5-6 17 TRBD1 TGTGCCAGCAGCGCTACAGGGACAGGGATCCTTGGAAACATTCAGTACTTC CASSATGTGILGNIQYF
TRBJ2-1 NA TRBV11-2 19 TRBD2 TGTGCCAGCAGCTTGGGAGCTAAACTAGCGGTTTTCTCCTACAATGAGAAGTTCTTC CASSLGAKLAVFSYNEKFF